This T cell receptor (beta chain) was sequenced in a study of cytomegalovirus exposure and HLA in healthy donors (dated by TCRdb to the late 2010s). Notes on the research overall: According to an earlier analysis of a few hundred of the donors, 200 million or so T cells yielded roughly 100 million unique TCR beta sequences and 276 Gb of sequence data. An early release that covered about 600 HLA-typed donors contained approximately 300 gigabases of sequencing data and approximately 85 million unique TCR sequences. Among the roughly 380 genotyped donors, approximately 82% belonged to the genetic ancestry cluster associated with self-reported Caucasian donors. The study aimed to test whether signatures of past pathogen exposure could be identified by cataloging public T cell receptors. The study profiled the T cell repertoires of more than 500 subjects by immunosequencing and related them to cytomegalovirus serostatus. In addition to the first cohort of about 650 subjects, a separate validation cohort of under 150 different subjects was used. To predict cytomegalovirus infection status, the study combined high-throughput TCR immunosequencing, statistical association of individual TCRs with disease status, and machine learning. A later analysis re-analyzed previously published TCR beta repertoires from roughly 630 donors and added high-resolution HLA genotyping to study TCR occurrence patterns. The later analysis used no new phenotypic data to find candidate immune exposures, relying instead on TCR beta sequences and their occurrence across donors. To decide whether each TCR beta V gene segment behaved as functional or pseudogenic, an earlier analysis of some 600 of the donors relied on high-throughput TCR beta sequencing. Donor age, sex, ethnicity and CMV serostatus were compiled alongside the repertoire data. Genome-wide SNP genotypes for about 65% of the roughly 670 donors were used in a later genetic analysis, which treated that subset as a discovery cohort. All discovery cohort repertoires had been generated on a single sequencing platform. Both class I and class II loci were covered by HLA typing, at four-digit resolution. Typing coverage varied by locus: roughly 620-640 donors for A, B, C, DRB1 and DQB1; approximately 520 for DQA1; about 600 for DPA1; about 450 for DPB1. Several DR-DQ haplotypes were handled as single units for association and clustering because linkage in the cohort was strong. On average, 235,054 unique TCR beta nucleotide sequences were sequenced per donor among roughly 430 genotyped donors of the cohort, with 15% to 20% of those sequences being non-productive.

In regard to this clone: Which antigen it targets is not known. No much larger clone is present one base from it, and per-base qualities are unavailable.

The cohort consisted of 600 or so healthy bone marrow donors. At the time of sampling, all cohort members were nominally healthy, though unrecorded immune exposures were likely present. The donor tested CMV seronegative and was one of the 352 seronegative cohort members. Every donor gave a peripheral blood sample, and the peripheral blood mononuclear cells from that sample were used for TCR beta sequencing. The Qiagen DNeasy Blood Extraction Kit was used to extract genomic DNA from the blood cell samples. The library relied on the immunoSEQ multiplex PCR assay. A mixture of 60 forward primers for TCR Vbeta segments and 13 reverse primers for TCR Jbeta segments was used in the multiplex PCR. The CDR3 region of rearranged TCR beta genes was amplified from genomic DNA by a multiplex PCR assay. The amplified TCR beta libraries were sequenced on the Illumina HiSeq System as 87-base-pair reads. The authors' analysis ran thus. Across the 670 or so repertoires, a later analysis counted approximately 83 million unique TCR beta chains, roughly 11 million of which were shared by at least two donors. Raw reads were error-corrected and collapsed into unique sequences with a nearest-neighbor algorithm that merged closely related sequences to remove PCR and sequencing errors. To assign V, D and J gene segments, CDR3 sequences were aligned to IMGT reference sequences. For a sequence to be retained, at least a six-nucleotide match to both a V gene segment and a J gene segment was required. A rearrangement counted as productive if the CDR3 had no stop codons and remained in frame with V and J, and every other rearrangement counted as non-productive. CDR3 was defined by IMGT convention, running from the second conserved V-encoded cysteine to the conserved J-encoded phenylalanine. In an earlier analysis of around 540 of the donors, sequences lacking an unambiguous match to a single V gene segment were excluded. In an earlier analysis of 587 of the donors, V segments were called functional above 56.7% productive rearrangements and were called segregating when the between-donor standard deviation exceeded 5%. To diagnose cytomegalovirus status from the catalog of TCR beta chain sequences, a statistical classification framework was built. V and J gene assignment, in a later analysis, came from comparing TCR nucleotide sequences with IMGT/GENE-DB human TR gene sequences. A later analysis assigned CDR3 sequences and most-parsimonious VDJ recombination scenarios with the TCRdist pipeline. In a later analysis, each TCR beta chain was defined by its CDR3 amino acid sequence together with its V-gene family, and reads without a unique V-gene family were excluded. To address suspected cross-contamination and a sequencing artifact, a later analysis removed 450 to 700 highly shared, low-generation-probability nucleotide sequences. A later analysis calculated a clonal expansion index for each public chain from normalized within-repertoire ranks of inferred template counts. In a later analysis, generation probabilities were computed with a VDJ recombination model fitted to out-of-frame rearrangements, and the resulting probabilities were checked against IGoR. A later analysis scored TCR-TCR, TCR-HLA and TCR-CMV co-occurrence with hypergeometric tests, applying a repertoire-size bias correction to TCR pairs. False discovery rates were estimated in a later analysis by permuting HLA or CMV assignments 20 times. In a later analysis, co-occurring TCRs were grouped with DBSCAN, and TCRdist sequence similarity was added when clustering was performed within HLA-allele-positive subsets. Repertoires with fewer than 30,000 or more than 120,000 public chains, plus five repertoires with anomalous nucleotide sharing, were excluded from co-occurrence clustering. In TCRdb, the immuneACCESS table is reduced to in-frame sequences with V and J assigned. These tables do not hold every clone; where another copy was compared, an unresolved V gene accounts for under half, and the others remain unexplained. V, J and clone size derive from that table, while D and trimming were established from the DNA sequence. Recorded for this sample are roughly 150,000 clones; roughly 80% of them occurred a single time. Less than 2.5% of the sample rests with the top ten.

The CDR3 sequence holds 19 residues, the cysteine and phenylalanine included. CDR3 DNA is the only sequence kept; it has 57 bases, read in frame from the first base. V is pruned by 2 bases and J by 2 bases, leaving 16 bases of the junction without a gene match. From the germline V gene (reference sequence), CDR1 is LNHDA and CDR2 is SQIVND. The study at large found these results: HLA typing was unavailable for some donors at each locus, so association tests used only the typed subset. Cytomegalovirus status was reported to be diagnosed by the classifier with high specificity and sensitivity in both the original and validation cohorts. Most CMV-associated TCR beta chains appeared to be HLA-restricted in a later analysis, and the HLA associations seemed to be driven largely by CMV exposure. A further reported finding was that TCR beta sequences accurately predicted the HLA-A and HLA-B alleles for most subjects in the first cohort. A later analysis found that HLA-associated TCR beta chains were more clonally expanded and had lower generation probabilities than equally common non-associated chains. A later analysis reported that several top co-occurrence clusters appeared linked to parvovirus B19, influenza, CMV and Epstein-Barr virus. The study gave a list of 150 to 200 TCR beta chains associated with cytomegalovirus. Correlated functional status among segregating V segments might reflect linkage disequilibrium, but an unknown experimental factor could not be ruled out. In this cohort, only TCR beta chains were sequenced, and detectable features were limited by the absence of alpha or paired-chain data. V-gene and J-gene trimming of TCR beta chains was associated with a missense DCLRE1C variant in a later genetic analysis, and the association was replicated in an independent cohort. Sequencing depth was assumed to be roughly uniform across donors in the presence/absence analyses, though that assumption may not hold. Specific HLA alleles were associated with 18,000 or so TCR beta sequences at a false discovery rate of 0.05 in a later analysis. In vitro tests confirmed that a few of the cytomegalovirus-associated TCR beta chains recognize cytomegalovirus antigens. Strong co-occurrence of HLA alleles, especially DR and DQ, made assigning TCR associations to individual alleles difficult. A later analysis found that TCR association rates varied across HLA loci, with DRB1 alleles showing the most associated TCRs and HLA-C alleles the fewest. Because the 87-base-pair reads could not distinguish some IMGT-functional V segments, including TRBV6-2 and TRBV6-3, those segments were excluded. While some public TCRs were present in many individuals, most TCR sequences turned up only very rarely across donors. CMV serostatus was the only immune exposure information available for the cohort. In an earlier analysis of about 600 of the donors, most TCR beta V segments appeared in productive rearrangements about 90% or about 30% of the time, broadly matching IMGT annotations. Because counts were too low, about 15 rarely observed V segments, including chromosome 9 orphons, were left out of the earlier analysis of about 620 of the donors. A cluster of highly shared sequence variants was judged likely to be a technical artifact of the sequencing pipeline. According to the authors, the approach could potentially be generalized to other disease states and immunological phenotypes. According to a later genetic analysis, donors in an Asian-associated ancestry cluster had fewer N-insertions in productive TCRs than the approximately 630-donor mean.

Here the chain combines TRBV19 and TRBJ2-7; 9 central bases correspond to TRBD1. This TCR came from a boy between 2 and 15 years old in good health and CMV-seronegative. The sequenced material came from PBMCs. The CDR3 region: CASSISSLSWTGVPYEQYF. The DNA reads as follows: TGTGCCAGTAGTATATCGTCGCTGTCCTGGACAGGGGTCCCCTACGAGCAGTACTTC.